Listed here are 20 T cell receptor beta chains from one sample, sequenced in a study of shared clonotypes between healthy human individuals. Using immunoSEQ multiplex PCR, the repertoire was profiled, and TCRdb retains in-frame clones only, with some absent. The table shows some 1 million clones, with roughly 75% occurring only once. Sequencing used memory CD4+ T cells sorted from blood. The subset was: CD45RA-negative fraction. The receptor source for this set is a man aged 18 to 30 in good health.

This clone is a singleton in its sample. The genes are TRBV6-5 and TRBJ2-5; D remains unclear. The CDR3 runs to 13 residues. Germline V CDR1 and CDR2: MNHEY, SVGAGI. V lost 6 bases and J 2 bases, leaving 10 bases between the germline ends. The CDR3 DNA sequence: TGTGCCAGCAGCCAGGCAAGACAAGAGACCCAGTACTTC. It encodes CASSQARQETQYF.

V and J are TRBV18 and TRBJ2-1; D possibly corresponds to TRBD2 (6 bases). V was cut by 2 bases and J by 5 bases, with 16 bases left in between. Germline loops: CDR1 KGHSH, CDR2 LQKENI. The CDR3 has 16 amino acids. The DNA of the CDR3 is TGTGCCAGCTCACCAGGAGCAGGCGGGGCTAACAATGAGCAGTTCTTC. Translated, it gives CASSPGAGGANNEQFF.

This clone appeared once. This chain uses TRBV5-1 with TRBJ2-5, with 9 bases identical to TRBD1. Germline V gene sequence: CDR1 SGHRS, CDR2 YFSETQ. The CDR3 loop spans 18 amino acids. V lost 0 bases and J lost 7; bases outside the gene matches: 16. The CDR3 DNA sequence: TGCGCCAGCAGCTTGGTACTCACCGGGACAGGGTGGTTCGGGACCCAGTACTTC. Protein: CASSLVLTGTGWFGTQYF.

This chain joins TRBV11-3 and TRBJ2-1, with 8 bases that match TRBD1. V lost 5 bases, J lost 1 base, and 4 bases stayed unmatched. CDR1 and CDR2 from the germline V gene are SGHNT and YENEEA. This CDR3 contains 15 residues. The DNA for the CDR3 is TGTGCCAGCAGCAAACAGGGGGGTTCCTACAATGAGCAGTTCTTC. This translates into CASSKQGGSYNEQFF. The complete variable domain, with remaining parts taken from reference TRBV11-3 and TRBJ2-1, reads EAGVVQSPRYKIIEKKQPVAFWCNPISGHNTLYWYLQNLGQGPELLIRYENEEAVDDSQLPKDRFSAERLKGVDSTLKIQPAELGDSAVYLCASSKQGGSYNEQFFGPGTRLTVL.

Worth noting for this clone: An end of the junction differs from the germline gene, which may be a read error. The gene calls are TRBV6-5 and TRBJ2-2; D remains unclear. Per the germline V gene, CDR1 is MNHEY and CDR2 is SVGAGI. The CDR3 has 15 amino acids. The CDR3 spells CASNYSTQNTGELFF. The CDR3, as DNA: TGTGCCAGCAATTACTCGACACAGAACACCGGGGAGCTGTTTTTT.

The rearrangement uses TRBV30 and TRBJ1-4; TRBD1 might be the D (6 bases). Looked up from germline, CDR1 is GTSNPN and CDR2 is SVGIG (reference sequence). This CDR3 has 17 residues. The V end lost 3 bases, the J end lost 7 bases, and 24 bases lay between the germline ends. Written as DNA, the CDR3 is TGTGCCTGGAGGCCTGGGGGCGCTCTTCTTCTGGGTGAAAAACTGTTTTTT. It is translated as CAWRPGGALLLGEKLFF.

This clone was observed a few times. The V and J genes are TRBV6-1 and TRBJ1-5, with D unclear. Germline-derived CDR1 and CDR2 are MNHNS and SASEGT. Trimming shortened V by 2 bases and J by 11 bases, and 13 bases separated the two germline ends. CDR3 size: 13 residues. This CDR3 is CASSESHSPAQHF. The CDR3 DNA sequence: TGTGCCAGCAGTGAATCCCACAGCCCAGCCCAGCATTTT.

This chain joins TRBV7-3 and TRBJ2-7; D is perhaps TRBD1 or TRBD2 (5 bases each). V lost 7 bases, J lost 6 bases, and 13 bases lay in between. CDR1 is SGHTA, CDR2 FQGTGA, per germline. This CDR3 has 12 residues. CDR3 sequence reads: CASTTGPPEQYF. The DNA of the CDR3 is TGTGCCAGCACCACGGGACCCCCCGAGCAGTACTTC. The full variable domain, completed using reference TRBV7-3 and TRBJ2-7, is GAGVSQTPSNKVTEKGKYVELRCDPISGHTALYWYRQSLGQGPEFLIYFQGTGAADDSGLPNDRFFAVRPEGSVSTLKIQRTERGDSAVYLCASTTGPPEQYFGPGTRLTVT.

The V and J genes are TRBV6-5 and TRBJ2-5; 7 nucleotides match TRBD1. The CDR3 runs to 15 residues. The trim removed 5 bases at V and 2 bases at J, leaving 8 bases unmatched. CDR1 and CDR2 (germline): MNHEY, SVGAGI. The DNA for the CDR3 is TGTGCCAGCAGTCGTCCGGGACAGAGACAAGAGACCCAGTACTTC. Protein sequence: CASSRPGQRQETQYF.

V is TRBV29-1 and J is TRBJ1-6; 7 nucleotides match TRBD1. The junction had 1 base not matched to a gene; V was cut back by 3 bases and J by 5 bases. Germline CDR1 is SQVTM and CDR2 is ANQGSEA. This CDR3 region has 13 residues. The CDR3 sequence is CSVETGNNSPLHF. The CDR3 coding sequence is TGCAGCGTTGAGACAGGGAATAATTCACCCCTCCACTTT.

The chain recombines TRBV7-2 with TRBJ2-7, with TRBD1 matching over 9 bases. The J segment lost 2 bases and the V segment lost 6 bases, leaving 8 bases of the junction unmatched. The germline V gene has CDR1 SGHTA and CDR2 FQGNSA. The CDR3 consists of 15 residues. This CDR3 reads CASRRDRGSPYEQYF. The CDR3 DNA reads TGTGCCAGCAGGCGTGACAGGGGGAGCCCCTACGAGCAGTACTTC.

V gene TRBV5-1 combines with J gene TRBJ2-3; D is uncertain. CDR3 length: 14 residues. Trimming left V 8 bases short and J 2 bases short, with 15 bases between. CDR1 and CDR2 (germline): SGHRS, YFSETQ. Here the CDR3 reads CASSRTSDTDTQYF. The CDR3 DNA reads as TGCGCCAGTTCCAGGACGAGCGACACAGATACGCAGTATTTT.

This clone was seen more than once but under ten times. A read error may account for a junction end that differs from germline. Other nucleotide sequences in the sample specify the same CDR3. The rearrangement links TRBV7-2 to TRBJ2-1; 7 positions match TRBD2. Germline CDR1 and CDR2: SGHTA and FQGNSA. The CDR3 has 12 amino acids. The CDR3 sequence: CASRLAGNEQFF. The CDR3 region has the DNA TGTGCCAGCAGGTTAGCGGGCAATGAGCAGTTCTTC.

A note on this clone: Other DNA variants within this sample encode the same CDR3. The chain uses TRBV15 and TRBJ1-1; D is possibly TRBD1 (5 bases). V lost 3 bases, J lost 0 bases, and 14 bases lay in between. Per germline, CDR1 LNHNV and CDR2 YYDKDF (reference sequence). The CDR3 length is 16 residues. CDR3 sequence: CATSRQTGPMNTEAFF. CDR3 nucleotides: TGTGCCACCAGCAGGCAGACGGGGCCTATGAACACTGAAGCTTTCTTT.

The chain links TRBV5-1 to TRBJ1-2; 8 bases map to TRBD1. Losses at the gene ends were 5 bases for V and 2 bases for J; bases not matched to a gene: 2. This CDR3 spans 13 amino acids. Germline assignment: CDR1 SGHRS and CDR2 YFSETQ. The CDR3 bases are TGCGCCAGCAGACGGACAGGGAACTATGGCTACACCTTC. This encodes CASRRTGNYGYTF.

This rearrangement joins TRBV4-3 to TRBJ2-1; no firm D call. Trimming stripped 3 bases from V and 8 bases from J, with 17 bases between. Germline CDR1 reads LGHNA; CDR2 reads YSLEER. The CDR3 covers 15 residues. The CDR3 nucleotides are TGCGCCAGCAGCCATGATGACCCAGGTCGGGATGAGCAGTTCTTC. Translation gives CASSHDDPGRDEQFF.

V gene TRBV12-2 combines with J gene TRBJ2-1. TRBV12-2 is classified as a pseudogene. The CDR3 spans 12 residues. The CDR3 spells CASRLPRGALLF. CDR3 nucleotides: TGTGCAAGTCGCTTACCAAGGGGGGCGTTACTCTTC.

This clone was observed a single time. This sequence joins TRBV6-1 and TRBJ2-5; 8 bases map to TRBD1. This CDR3 region has 12 residues. CDR1 is MNHNS, CDR2 SASEGT, per germline. V was clipped by 6 bases and J by 5 bases; unmatched bases: 2. DNA of the CDR3: TGTGCCAGCAGCCGACAGGGGGAGACCCAGTACTTC. Protein product: CASSRQGETQYF.

This clone was counted only a few times. The chain combines TRBV18 with TRBJ2-2, with TRBD1 matching 7 bases. V was pared by 5 bases and J by 4 bases, with 13 bases of the junction left unmatched. Germline assignment: CDR1 KGHSH and CDR2 LQKENI. The CDR3 has 17 amino acids. The CDR3 is CASSTIGERTGTGELFF. The CDR3, as DNA: TGTGCCAGCTCAACGATTGGGGAACGGACAGGCACCGGGGAGCTGTTTTTT.

As for this clone: This CDR3 is also generated by other DNA sequences in the sample. The chain couples TRBV5-1 to TRBJ2-7; 8 positions match TRBD1. CDR1 is SGHRS and CDR2 is YFSETQ in the germline V gene. There are 12 residues in the CDR3. The ends lost 5 bases at V and 5 bases at J; junction bases unmatched: 3. CDR3: CASSVTGDEQYF. The CDR3 DNA follows: TGCGCCAGCAGTGTGACAGGGGACGAGCAGTACTTC.